A single T cell receptor beta chain is shown here with its context. Germline V gene sequence: CDR1 SGDLS, CDR2 YYNGEE. The CDR3 sequence is 14 residues long. V lost 2 bases to trimming and J lost 2 bases, with 11 bases between them. This entry is derived from a study of cytomegalovirus exposure and HLA in healthy donors. Primers: 60 Vbeta forward and 13 Jbeta reverse. Produced via immunoSEQ multiplex PCR; TCRdb's table is partial and in-frame only. This table holds 150,000 to 200,000 clones, around 80% found once. The rearrangement links TRBV9 to TRBJ2-7, with D possibly being TRBD1 (6 bases). The specimen sequenced was PBMCs. This TCR came from a woman aged 40 to 50 in good health and CMV-seronegative. In nucleotides, the CDR3 is TGTGCCAGCAGCGTCCAGGGGATCCCCTACGAGCAGTACTTC. Its translation: CASSVQGIPYEQYF.